These T cell receptor beta chains were read from a single sample in a study of blood T cell repertoires in COVID-19. Only in-frame clones appear in the TCRdb table, and some are missing; sequencing was by immunoSEQ multiplex PCR. The table lists some 300,000 clones, roughly 88% of them singletons. Sequences were obtained from peripheral blood. Receptors originate from a woman aged 25-40 years who had recovered from COVID-19. Each CDR3 is given without its conserved first and last residue.

J gene,V gene,CDR3 protein
TRBJ2-7,TRBV6-5,ASTTGGPSYEQY
TRBJ2-2,TRBV30,ALAGASGGGNTGELF
TRBJ2-7,TRBV7-9,ASSSPLDRVEQY
TRBJ1-2,TRBV28,ASSFRQYGYT
TRBJ1-1,TRBV7-9,ASSLTGKSTEAF
TRBJ2-2,TRBV11-3,ASSLGGDPSNTGELF
TRBJ2-7,TRBV28,ASRKTGSYVPYEQY
TRBJ2-2,TRBV1,TSSQDRGLAGGQDTGELF
TRBJ2-3,TRBV5-1,ATAGGITDTQY
TRBJ1-4,TRBV27,ASSLTGPNEKLF
TRBJ2-1,TRBV11-2,ASSPSYSGTSAYEQF
TRBJ2-2,TRBV15,ATSWTGGPGELF
TRBJ1-3,TRBV5-1,ASSPVQGGTGNTIY
TRBJ1-3,TRBV28,ASSLLGGTIY
TRBJ1-4,TRBV6-5,ASSTRDSLF
TRBJ2-6,TRBV7-8,ASSLGGRHPLTGANVLT
TRBJ2-5,TRBV12-3/TRBV12-4,ASSPSYETQY
TRBJ1-3,TRBV12-3/TRBV12-4,ASSPSVGNTIY
TRBJ1-3,TRBV4-1,ASSQDSGLSGNTIY
TRBJ2-1,TRBV7-2,ASSLGGQGPYNEQF
TRBJ2-7,TRBV2,ASSPAGGSEQY
TRBJ2-6,TRBV5-8,ASSLVGAGANVLT
TRBJ1-2,TRBV4-1,ASSQVVAAGYGYT
TRBJ2-2,TRBV4-2,ASSQDKSGRQGNTGELF
TRBJ2-1,TRBV11-1,ASSPQAGVNNEQF
TRBJ2-7,TRBV6-5,ASNPRTSYEQY
TRBJ1-2,TRBV19,ASTDRTYGYT
TRBJ1-1,TRBV12-3/TRBV12-4,ASSLHRGTEAF
TRBJ1-3,TRBV13,ASSPGQGSNTIY
TRBJ1-5,TRBV12-3/TRBV12-4,ASSLGSPLPQH
TRBJ2-6,TRBV6-4,ASSAKPGGSGANVLT
TRBJ2-2,TRBV11-1,ASSRGRDTFTGELF
TRBJ2-5,TRBV7-8,ASSLQIPGQGFEETQY
TRBJ2-1,TRBV11-2,ASSLVERGGYNEQF
TRBJ2-1,TRBV7-3,ASSLMGHSYNEQF
TRBJ1-1,TRBV30,AWSKGPGDTEAF
TRBJ2-2,TRBV28,ASSSTGESAGELF
TRBJ1-2,TRBV29-1,SVEDGTGLGYT
TRBJ1-4,TRBV28,ASLSRTNEKLF
TRBJ2-3,TRBV13,ASSDTSTDTQY
TRBJ1-1,TRBV5-1,ASSLGDSVTEAF
TRBJ2-5,TRBV9,ASSVSGGRAGGQGVETQY
TRBJ2-5,TRBV5-1,ASSLLLAGGPGETQY
TRBJ2-7,TRBV5-1,ASSSGQGPYEQY
TRBJ2-1,TRBV15,ATSRDKNNEQF
TRBJ2-6,TRBV9,ASSAPGQEASGANVLT
TRBJ1-1,TRBV28,ASRHRTPNTEAF
TRBJ2-3,TRBV24-1,ATATQVATSTDTQY
TRBJ2-7,TRBV4-2,ASSQGGLGYEQY
TRBJ1-2,TRBV18,ASSPSEVTGSGYT
TRBJ1-1,TRBV7-2,ASSPRREQDTEAF
TRBJ1-6,TRBV27,ASSYTGNSPLH
TRBJ1-2,TRBV9,ASSPSLQAGGYT
TRBJ2-3,TRBV9,ASSVESLASTDTQY
TRBJ2-3,TRBV2,ASRELGEPTDTQY
TRBJ1-5,TRBV7-2,ASSLLQGQPQH
TRBJ1-6,TRBV4-3,ASSHGTALYNSPLH